The T cell receptor beta chain described here comes from a study of PD-1 blockade in mismatch repair-deficient tumors. In the study overall: All were previously treated, progressing patients with some twelve mismatch repair-deficient cancer types. Study-level findings and limits: Tumor-resident clones, often absent from pretreatment blood, expanded after pembrolizumab and then contracted.

Sequenced by immunoSEQ multiplex PCR; TCRdb stores in-frame clones only, minus some. The sample holds 70,000 to 95,000 clones, roughly 80% seen once. Mismatch repair deficiency was confirmed in all patients, by PCR or immunohistochemistry. The TCR-sequenced patients were three responders to pembrolizumab. Germline CDR1 and CDR2: SGHRS and YFSETQ. Trimming removed 4 bases at V and 8 bases at J, with 18 bases between. The CDR3 extends over 15 amino acids. With regard to this clone: Its specificity is not known.

V is TRBV5-1 and J is TRBJ1-4, with a weak D call TRBD1 (5 bases). This receptor was taken from an adult with mismatch repair-deficient cancer. The source material was peripheral blood, sampled 44 weeks after starting pembrolizumab. The CDR3 DNA follows: TGCGCCAGCAGCCCTCTAGGAAGGGGTCAAGAAAAACTGTTTTTT. Its protein is CASSPLGRGQEKLFF.